This is a list of T cell receptor beta chains from one sample in a study of cytomegalovirus exposure and HLA in healthy donors. Only in-frame clones appear in the TCRdb table, and some are missing; sequencing was by immunoSEQ multiplex PCR. There are some 140,000 clones in the sample; around 79% occur only once, and approximately 2.8% lies in the top ten. Sequenced input: PBMCs. These receptors all stem from a female donor in good health and CMV-seronegative. CDR3s include the opening cysteine and the closing phenylalanine or tryptophan.

J gene | V gene | CDR3 protein
TRBJ2-1 | TRBV7-9 | CASSPFVQGLEYNEQFF
TRBJ1-3 | TRBV5-1 | CASSPTGSADTIYF
TRBJ2-2 | TRBV5-1 | CASSLGQPTGELFF
TRBJ2-3 | TRBV30 | CAWRSAGGRLGTQYF
TRBJ2-7 | TRBV10-1 | CASAPGGLGYEQYF
TRBJ2-5 | TRBV5-4 | CASSLWTVETQYF
TRBJ2-7 | TRBV10-2 | CASAEPGTGSSYEQYF
TRBJ1-5 | TRBV30 | CAWGPGGAQPQHF
TRBJ2-5 | TRBV5-4 | CASSLGQEETQYF
TRBJ1-3 | TRBV15 | CATSREDRAGGIYGNTIYF
TRBJ2-7 | TRBV5-1 | CASSLSTASSSYEQYF
TRBJ2-7 | TRBV18 | CASSRGTSYEQYF
TRBJ2-3 | TRBV19 | CASKVRRGGDTQYF
TRBJ1-6 | TRBV5-1 | CASSLSGDSPLHF
TRBJ2-1 | TRBV19 | CASSTSGSQDEQFF
TRBJ2-7 | TRBV19 | CASSNPAGVANEQYF
TRBJ2-5 | TRBV27 | CASSLYASQETQYF
TRBJ2-5 | TRBV29-1 | CSALPRTGVETQYF
TRBJ1-6 | TRBV5-4 | CASSSTGSSYNSPLHF
TRBJ2-7 | TRBV5-1 | CASSLEASGTYEQYF
TRBJ2-5 | TRBV6-6 | CASSSRQGQETQYF
TRBJ1-1 | TRBV9 | CASSPVFGGGGDTEAFF
TRBJ1-3 | TRBV28 | CASSFSWSSGNTIYF
TRBJ2-4 | TRBV6-6 | CASTGTSGTKNIQYF
TRBJ2-5 | TRBV5-1 | CASSLQGETQYF
TRBJ1-2 | TRBV5-5 | CASSLAPSNYGYTF
. | TRBV30 | CAWSVRTSEQYF
TRBJ1-2 | TRBV7-2 | CASSLSGTNYGYTF
TRBJ1-1 | TRBV29-1 | CSALTGITEAFF
TRBJ1-1 | TRBV30 | CAWMRAAEAFF
TRBJ1-1 | TRBV13 | CASSSWATPTEAFF